This T cell receptor (beta chain) was captured by sequencing in a study of cytomegalovirus exposure and HLA in healthy donors (dated by TCRdb to about 2017). About the investigation overall: In an earlier analysis of 587 of the donors, approximately 260 Gb of sequence data and 117 million unique TCR beta sequences from about 179 million T cells were reported. On average, 235,054 unique TCR beta nucleotide sequences were sequenced per donor among 350 to 400 genotyped donors of the cohort, with about 17% of those sequences being non-productive. An early release covering roughly 640 HLA-typed donors comprised approximately 300 gigabases of sequencing data and tens of millions of unique TCR sequences. Along with the roughly 700-subject first cohort, a separate validation cohort of about 110 different subjects was used. Because of strong linkage in the cohort, roughly five DR-DQ haplotypes were treated as single units for association and clustering. To decide whether each TCR beta V gene segment behaved as functional or pseudogenic, an earlier analysis of approximately 600 of the donors relied on high-throughput TCR beta sequencing. Every repertoire in the discovery cohort had been generated on one and the same sequencing platform. HLA typing covered class I and class II loci at four-digit resolution. The study aimed to test whether cataloging public T cell receptors could reveal signatures of past pathogen exposure. In the later analysis, no new phenotypic data were used to find candidate immune exposures; instead, reliance was placed on TCR beta sequences and their occurrence across donors. A later analysis re-examined previously published TCR beta repertoires from about 700 donors and added high-resolution HLA genotyping to investigate patterns of TCR occurrence. Donor age, sex, ethnicity and CMV serostatus were compiled together with the repertoire data. The study combined high-throughput TCR immunosequencing, statistical association of individual TCRs with disease status, and machine learning to predict cytomegalovirus infection status. A later genetic analysis took genome-wide SNP genotypes for about 55% of the 666 donors and used that subset as a discovery cohort. The genetic ancestry cluster associated with self-reported Caucasian donors included around 76% of the roughly 400 genotyped donors. The number of typed donors differed by locus: roughly 620-630 for A, B, C, DRB1 and DQB1; 500 to 550 for DQA1; some 610 for DPA1; and some 470 for DPB1. Using immunosequencing, the study profiled T cell repertoires from 666 subjects and related those repertoires to cytomegalovirus serostatus.

As regards this clone: No antigen is known for it. Base quality data are lacking; no much larger clone is found one base away.

The cohort consisted of fewer than 700 healthy bone marrow donors. Cohort members were all nominally healthy when sampled, although unrecorded immune exposures were likely present. The donor tested CMV seropositive and was one of the 289 seropositive cohort members. Every donor gave a peripheral blood sample, and the peripheral blood mononuclear cells from that sample were used for TCR beta sequencing. Genomic DNA was extracted from the blood cell samples with the Qiagen DNeasy Blood Extraction Kit. Overall results and qualifications from the work: An association between a missense DCLRE1C variant and V-gene and J-gene trimming of TCR beta chains was found in a later genetic analysis and replicated in an independent cohort. Three of the identified cytomegalovirus-associated TCR beta chains were confirmed in vitro to be specific for cytomegalovirus antigens. Assigning TCR associations to individual alleles was difficult when HLA alleles, especially DR and DQ, strongly co-occurred. An earlier analysis of approximately 590 of the donors showed that most TCR beta V segments appeared in productive rearrangements either about 90% or about 30% of the time, which broadly matched IMGT annotations. Most TCR sequences were seen in very few donors, while some public TCRs were found in many individuals. Because HLA typing was unavailable for some donors at each locus, only the typed subset was used in association tests. It was suggested by the authors that the approach could potentially be generalized to other disease states and immunological phenotypes. Some IMGT-functional V segments, including TRBV6-2 and TRBV6-3, could not be distinguished by the 87-base-pair reads and were therefore excluded. In a later analysis, some 18,000 TCR beta sequences were associated with specific HLA alleles at a false discovery rate of 0.05. According to a later genetic analysis, donors in an Asian-associated ancestry cluster had fewer N-insertions in productive TCRs than the roughly 700-donor mean. The study listed 150 to 200 TCR beta chains as associated with cytomegalovirus. In this cohort, only TCR beta chains were sequenced, and detectable features were limited by the absence of alpha or paired-chain data. Compared with equally common non-associated chains, HLA-associated TCR beta chains in a later analysis were more clonally expanded and had lower generation probabilities. A further reported finding was that TCR beta sequences accurately predicted the HLA-A and HLA-B alleles for most subjects in the first cohort. The classifier was reported to diagnose cytomegalovirus status with high specificity and sensitivity in both the original and validation cohorts. Immune exposure information for the cohort was limited to CMV serostatus. Sequencing depth was assumed to be roughly uniform across donors in the presence/absence analyses, though that assumption may not hold. According to a later analysis, parvovirus B19, influenza, CMV and Epstein-Barr virus appeared linked to several top co-occurrence clusters. In a later analysis, most CMV-associated TCR beta chains were found to appear HLA-restricted, with HLA associations seemingly driven largely by CMV exposure. The earlier analysis of approximately 590 of the donors excluded over 15 rarely observed V segments, including chromosome 9 orphons, because counts were too low. Linkage disequilibrium might explain the correlated functional status among segregating V segments, but an unknown experimental factor could not be ruled out. A group of highly shared sequence variants was considered likely to be a technical artifact of the sequencing pipeline. A later analysis found that TCR association rates varied across HLA loci, with DRB1 alleles showing the most associated TCRs and HLA-C alleles the fewest.

The library was produced with the immunoSEQ multiplex PCR assay. For the multiplex PCR, a mixture combining 60 forward primers for TCR Vbeta segments and 13 reverse primers for TCR Jbeta segments was used. The CDR3 region of rearranged TCR beta genes was amplified from genomic DNA by a multiplex PCR assay. The Illumina HiSeq System was used to sequence the amplified TCR beta libraries as 87-base-pair reads. Concerning the study's data processing: In a later analysis, about 80 million unique TCR beta chains were counted across the roughly 700 repertoires, and about 9.9 million of these chains were shared by at least two donors. Raw reads were error-corrected and collapsed into unique sequences with a nearest-neighbor algorithm that merged closely related sequences to remove PCR and sequencing errors. V, D and J gene segments were assigned by aligning CDR3 sequences to IMGT reference sequences. For a sequence to be retained, at least a six-nucleotide match to both a V gene segment and a J gene segment was required. Rearrangements were called productive when the CDR3 lacked stop codons and stayed in frame with V and J; all others were non-productive. CDR3 was defined by IMGT convention, running from the second conserved V-encoded cysteine to the conserved J-encoded phenylalanine. In an earlier analysis of roughly 610 of the donors, sequences lacking an unambiguous match to a single V gene segment were excluded. An earlier analysis of about 600 of the donors called V segments functional above 56.7% productive rearrangements and segregating when the between-donor standard deviation exceeded 5%. A statistical classification framework was built for diagnosing cytomegalovirus status from the catalog of TCR beta chain sequences. V and J gene assignment, in a later analysis, came from comparing TCR nucleotide sequences with IMGT/GENE-DB human TR gene sequences. In a later analysis, CDR3 sequences and most-parsimonious VDJ recombination scenarios were assigned using the TCRdist pipeline. A later analysis defined each TCR beta chain by its CDR3 amino acid sequence plus V-gene family, and excluded reads lacking a unique V-gene family. In a later analysis, a few hundred highly shared, low-generation-probability nucleotide sequences were removed to address suspected cross-contamination and a sequencing artifact. In a later analysis, a clonal expansion index for each public chain was calculated from normalized within-repertoire ranks of inferred template counts. A later analysis computed generation probabilities with a VDJ recombination model fitted to out-of-frame rearrangements, and checked the results against IGoR. In a later analysis, TCR-TCR, TCR-HLA and TCR-CMV co-occurrence was scored with hypergeometric tests, and a repertoire-size bias correction was applied to TCR pairs. In a later analysis, false discovery rates were estimated by permuting HLA or CMV assignments 20 times. In a later analysis, co-occurring TCRs were grouped with DBSCAN, and TCRdist sequence similarity was added when clustering was performed within HLA-allele-positive subsets. Co-occurrence clustering excluded repertoires with fewer than 30,000 or more than 120,000 public chains, plus five with anomalous nucleotide sharing. TCRdb holds this immuneACCESS table with in-frame rearrangements only. Some clones are missing; in checked studies, unresolved V genes explain under half, and the rest has no known cause. Clone size and the V and J calls come from that table; the DNA yielded D and trimming. This sample lists some 80,000 clones; 10% were detected once. The ten largest clonotypes hold roughly 22% of the sample.

There are 12 amino acids in the CDR3, from cysteine to phenylalanine inclusive. Of the read, only the CDR3 DNA is kept; its 36 bases are in frame from base 1. This TCR derives from a man aged 60 to 75 in good health and CMV-seropositive. Sequencing was done on a sample of PBMCs. The V and J genes are TRBV21-1 and TRBJ2-1; the table's D gene call, TRBD1, was not cross checked with the DNA. TRBV21-1 is given as a pseudogene. The DNA is as follows: TGTGCCAGCAGTAAAGGGGACAGGGTCCAGTTCTTC. It translates as CASSKGDRVQFF.